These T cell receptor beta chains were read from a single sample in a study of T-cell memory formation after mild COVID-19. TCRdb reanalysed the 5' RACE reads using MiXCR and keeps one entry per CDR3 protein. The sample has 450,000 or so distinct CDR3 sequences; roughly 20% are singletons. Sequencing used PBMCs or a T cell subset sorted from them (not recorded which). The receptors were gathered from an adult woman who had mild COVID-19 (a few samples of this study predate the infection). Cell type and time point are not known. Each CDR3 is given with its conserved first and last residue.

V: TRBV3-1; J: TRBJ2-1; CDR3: CASSQDRLAGGEQFF
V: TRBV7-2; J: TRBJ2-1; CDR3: CPSSPWTRIMDEQFF
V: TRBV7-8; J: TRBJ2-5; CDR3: CASTILEGRAETQYF
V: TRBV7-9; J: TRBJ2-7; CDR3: CASSLDIYEQYF
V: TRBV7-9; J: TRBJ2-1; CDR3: CASSNRSGRDRFYNEQFF
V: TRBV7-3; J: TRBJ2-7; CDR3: CASSATGGAYEQYF
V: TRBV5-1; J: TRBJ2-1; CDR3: CASSLSQERQGGTEQFF
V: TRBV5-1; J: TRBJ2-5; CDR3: CASSPGNPQETQYF
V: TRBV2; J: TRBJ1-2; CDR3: CASSKQGTNYGYTF
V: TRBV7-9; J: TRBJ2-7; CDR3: CASSLDRAPLEQYF
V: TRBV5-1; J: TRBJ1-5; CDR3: CASSLWAGGNQPQHF
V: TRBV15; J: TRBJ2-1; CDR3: CATSGHNEQFF
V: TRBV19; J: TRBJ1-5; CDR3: CASSIDRGGNQPQHF
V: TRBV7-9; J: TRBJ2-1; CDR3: CASSSNLAGGPNEQFF
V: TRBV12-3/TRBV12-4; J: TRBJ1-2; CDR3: CASNLQGENYGYTF
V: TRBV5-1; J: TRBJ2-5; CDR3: CASRYLRGAETQYF
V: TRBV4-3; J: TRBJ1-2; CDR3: CASSQAPGQTNYGYTF
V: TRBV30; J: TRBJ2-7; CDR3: CAWSVHFRGLYEQYF
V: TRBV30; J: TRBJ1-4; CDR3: CAWSIQQGRGEKLFF
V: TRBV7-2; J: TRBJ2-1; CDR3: CASSLGKIGPAYNEQFF
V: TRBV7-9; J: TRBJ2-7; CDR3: CASSPAERGGQVEQYF
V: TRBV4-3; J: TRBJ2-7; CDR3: CASSRTGTNSYEQYF
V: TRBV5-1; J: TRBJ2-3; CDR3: CASSSLAGGRGQDTQYF
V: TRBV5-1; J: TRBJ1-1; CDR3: CASFVGKNTEAFF
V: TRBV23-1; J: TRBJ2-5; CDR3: CASSQSMGETQYF
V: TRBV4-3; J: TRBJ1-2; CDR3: CASSLQTGINYGYTF
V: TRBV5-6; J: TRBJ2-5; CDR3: CASSPPGETAQETQYF
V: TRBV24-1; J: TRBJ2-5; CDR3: CATSRIGQETQYF
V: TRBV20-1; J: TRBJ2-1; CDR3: CSATGLAVNNEQFF
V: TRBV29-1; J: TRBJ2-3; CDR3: CSATPGLVQYF
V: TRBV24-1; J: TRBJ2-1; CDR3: CATSDSARETFRTSGRHEQFF
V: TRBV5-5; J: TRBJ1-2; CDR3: CASSWTGDYGYTF
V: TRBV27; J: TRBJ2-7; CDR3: CASSPSGISGTYEQYF
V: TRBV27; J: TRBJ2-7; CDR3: CASSSLAGTAYEQYF
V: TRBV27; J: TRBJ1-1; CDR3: CASLPASGIGDTEAFF
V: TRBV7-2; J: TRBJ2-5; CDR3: CASSPRALGRETQYF
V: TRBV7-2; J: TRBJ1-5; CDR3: CASSFRDRFNQPQHF
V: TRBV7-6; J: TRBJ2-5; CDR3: CASSSPWGGGQETQYF
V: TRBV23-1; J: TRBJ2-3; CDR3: CASPLAGGPGTDTQYF
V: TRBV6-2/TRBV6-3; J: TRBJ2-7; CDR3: CASSDGSYEQYF
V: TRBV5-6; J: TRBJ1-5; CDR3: CASSFRQGLVPQHF
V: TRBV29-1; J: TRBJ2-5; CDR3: CSGRTGGQETQYF
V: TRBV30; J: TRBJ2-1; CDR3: CACGPIAGSYNEQFF
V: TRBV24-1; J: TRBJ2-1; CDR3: CATSAHGTGGYNEQFF
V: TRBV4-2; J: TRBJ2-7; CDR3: CASTPGLAGASYEQYF
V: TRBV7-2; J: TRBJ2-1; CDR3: CASSFPPTYNEQFF
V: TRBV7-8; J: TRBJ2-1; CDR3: CASSLYPYNEQFF
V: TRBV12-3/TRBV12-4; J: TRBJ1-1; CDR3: CASTRRDRGFWNTEAFF
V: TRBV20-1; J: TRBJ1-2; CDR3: CSARDRGSHGYTF
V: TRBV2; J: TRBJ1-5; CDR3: CASSVRGLGQPQHF